The clone carrying this T cell receptor beta chain was counted only a few times. The PCR had 60 Vbeta and 13 Jbeta primers. Assay used: immunoSEQ multiplex PCR; TCRdb lists only in-frame clones, some missing. The sample has 150,000 to 200,000 clones, 70% to 80% seen once. This record belongs to a study of cytomegalovirus exposure and HLA in healthy donors. Germline CDR1 reads MNHNY; CDR2 reads SVGAGI (reference sequence). V was shortened by 6 bases and J by 0 bases, with 15 bases between the two germline ends. This CDR3 has 16 amino acids. The origin of this receptor is a woman aged 35 to 49 in good health and CMV-seronegative. This sequence joins TRBV6-6 and TRBJ2-1; the D gene is possibly TRBD2 (6 bases). The sequencing sample was made of PBMCs. CDR3 DNA sequence: TGTGCCAGCAGGGGACTTTCCCCGACCTCCTACAATGAGCAGTTCTTC. Translating it yields CASRGLSPTSYNEQFF.